Presented here are 20 T cell receptor beta chains from one specimen sequenced in a study of OX40 agonist ivuxolimab in advanced cancers. Receptors were amplified or captured by the immunoSEQ multiplex PCR assay. In TCRdb, the immuneACCESS table is reduced to in-frame sequences with V and J assigned. These tables do not hold every clone; where another copy was compared, an unresolved V gene accounts for under half, and the others remain unexplained. The sample table shows about 75,000 clones, and around nine tenths are seen once. The ten largest clones take up more than 0.3% of the sample. The material was CD4+ or CD8+ T cells sorted from blood, obtained in a trial of the OX40 agonist ivuxolimab. The receptors shown here come from an adult with an advanced solid tumor such as melanoma, head and neck, liver or kidney cancer.

V gene TRBV7-2 combines with J gene TRBJ2-1; tentative D call: TRBD2 (5 bases). Germline V gene sequence: CDR1 SGHTA, CDR2 FQGNSA. The CDR3 spans 13 residues. Trimming shortened V by 4 bases and J by 6 bases, and 10 bases separated the two germline ends. The CDR3 nucleotides are TGTGCCAGCAGCTCCTCTGCGGGCAATGAGCAGTTCTTC. Protein product: CASSSSAGNEQFF.

V gene TRBV14 combines with J gene TRBJ2-3; D not certain. Trimming took off 1 base at V and 6 bases at J, with 11 bases between the two ends. The CDR3 is 14 residues long. Per germline, CDR1 SGHDN and CDR2 FVKESK. The CDR3: CASSQVPMGDTQYF. CDR3 DNA sequence: TGTGCCAGCAGCCAAGTTCCAATGGGGGATACGCAGTATTTT.

This clone has only one observation. V usage is TRBV6-6 and J usage is TRBJ2-3, with D perhaps matching TRBD1 (6 bases). Germline V gives CDR1 MNHNY, CDR2 SVGAGI (reference sequence). The V end lost 5 bases, the J end lost 0 bases, and 12 bases lay between the germline ends. This CDR3 is 15 amino acids long. The CDR3 protein is CASSPQGRSTDTQYF. The CDR3 nucleotides are TGTGCCAGCAGTCCACAGGGAAGGAGCACAGATACGCAGTATTTT.

The rearrangement links TRBV19 to TRBJ1-2; 8 nucleotides agree with TRBD1. The junction had 17 bases not matched to a gene; V was cut back by 8 bases and J by 3 bases. This CDR3 is 17 amino acids long. Germline V gene sequence: CDR1 LNHDA, CDR2 SQIVND (reference sequence). CDR3 DNA: TGTGCCAGTTTCCCTTCCGGACAGGGCGGACTATACTATGGCTACACCTTC. Its protein is CASFPSGQGGLYYGYTF.

V and J are TRBV19 and TRBJ1-1; the match to TRBD1 covers 8 bases. The germline V gene has CDR1 LNHDA and CDR2 SQIVND (reference sequence). The V and J ends lost 5 bases and 11 bases, in that order; junction bases with no gene match: 10. The length of the CDR3 is 13 residues. The CDR3 reads CASSFRDRWLAFF. The CDR3 DNA reads TGTGCCAGTAGTTTTCGGGACAGGTGGTTGGCTTTCTTT. Supplemented by reference TRBV19 and TRBJ1-1, the full variable domain reads DGGITQSPKYLFRKEGQNVTLSCEQNLNHDAMYWYRQDPGQGLRLIYYSQIVNDFQKGDIAEGYSVSREKKESFPLTVTSAQKNPTAFYLCASSFRDRWLAFFGQGTRLTVV.

The rearrangement uses TRBV4-1 and TRBJ2-7; 7 bases fit TRBD1. This CDR3 has 14 amino acids. Germline V gives CDR1 MGHRA, CDR2 YSYEKL. Losses at the gene ends were 4 bases for V and 2 bases for J; bases not matched to a gene: 5. The CDR3 loop reads CASSLGQVTYEQYF. As DNA, the CDR3 is TGCGCCAGCAGCCTCGGACAGGTAACCTACGAGCAGTACTTC.

The chain joins TRBV28 to TRBJ2-5; 12 positions match TRBD2. Unmatched junction bases numbered 7, after V lost 7 bases and J lost 4 bases. CDR3 length: 15 amino acids. Germline-derived CDR1 and CDR2 are MDHEN and SYDVKM. The CDR3 sequence: CASTASGGAGETQYF. CDR3 nucleotides: TGTGCCAGCACGGCTAGCGGGGGGGCAGGAGAGACCCAGTACTTC.

This clone has more than one count but fewer than ten. The CDR3 coding sequence is TGTGCCAGCAGCTTAACCGGGACAGTTAAGCCCCTCCACTTT. Its protein product is CASSLTGTVKPLHF. The rearrangement joins TRBV7-2 to TRBJ1-6; 7 bases agree with TRBD1. The CDR3 consists of 14 residues. The J segment lost 13 bases and the V segment lost 2 bases, leaving 8 bases of the junction unmatched. Germline loops: CDR1 SGHTA, CDR2 FQGNSA.

This rearrangement joins TRBV18 to TRBJ1-5; no definite D call. In germline, CDR1 is KGHSH, CDR2 LQKENI. This CDR3 is built from 13 residues. Trimming took 2 bases from V and 9 from J, leaving 11 bases between them. The DNA for the CDR3 is TGTGCCAGCTCACCATCCGAGAAGGGGCCCCAGCATTTT. Translation gives CASSPSEKGPQHF.

This chain's CDR3 is CASSLSKYEQYF. The CDR3, as DNA: TGCGCCAGCAGCTTGTCAAAATACGAGCAGTACTTC. The chain is built from TRBV5-1 and TRBJ2-7, with no clear D. The CDR3 has 12 amino acids. The V gene lost 1 base and the J gene lost 4 bases, with 6 bases spanning the gap. The germline CDR1 and CDR2 sequences are SGHRS and YFSETQ.

The chain couples TRBV10-2 to TRBJ2-5; 12 bases line up with TRBD2. Germline V CDR1 and CDR2: WSHSY, SAAADI. Trimming took 10 bases from V and 4 from J; bases not matched to a gene: 4. The CDR3 runs to 13 residues. This chain's CDR3 is CATGTSGLETQYF. The CDR3 DNA reads as TGCGCCACCGGGACTAGCGGGCTAGAGACCCAGTACTTC.

The chain uses TRBV29-1 and TRBJ2-1; D may be TRBD2 (6 bases). The CDR3 runs 12 residues. V was cut by 7 bases and J by 5 bases, with 12 bases left in between. Germline V gene sequence: CDR1 SQVTM, CDR2 ANQGSEA. CDR3 protein: CSAGSGDNEQFF. CDR3 in DNA: TGCAGCGCCGGGAGTGGAGACAATGAGCAGTTCTTC.

The table lists this clone with a count of one. This chain links TRBV4-3 with TRBJ2-1; TRBD2 matches at 14 bases. Looked up from germline, CDR1 is LGHNA and CDR2 is YSLEER. Trimming at V came to 1 base and at J to 5 bases, leaving 7 bases not matched to a gene. The CDR3 runs 18 residues. The DNA for the CDR3 is TGCGCCAGCAGCCAAGGACTAGCGGGAGGGACATTCAACAATGAGCAGTTCTTC. Translated: CASSQGLAGGTFNNEQFF.

The chain recombines TRBV11-2 with TRBJ2-1; 12 bases line up with TRBD2. The CDR3 has 15 residues. Germline V gene lookup returns CDR1 SGHAT and CDR2 FQNNGV. V shed 3 bases and J 4 bases; nucleotides not matched to a gene: 1. Here the CDR3 DNA reads TGTGCCAGCAGCTTCACTAGCGGGGGGTACAATGAGCAGTTCTTC. As protein: CASSFTSGGYNEQFF.

The genes are TRBV18 and TRBJ2-1, with D perhaps TRBD2 (6 bases). V was trimmed by 4 bases and J by 8 bases, leaving 12 bases between them. The CDR3 is 13 amino acids. CDR1 is KGHSH, CDR2 LQKENI, per germline. In nucleotides, the CDR3 is TGTGCCAGCTCACTCGGAGGGCTGGATGAGCAGTTCTTC. It translates to CASSLGGLDEQFF.

The V and J genes are TRBV5-4 and TRBJ2-5; TRBD2 is a possible D gene (6 bases). The CDR3 sequence is 15 residues long. Germline lookup yields CDR1 SGHNT and CDR2 YYREEE (reference sequence). V lost 4 bases and J 7 bases, leaving 20 bases between the germline ends. The CDR3 reads CASSPGGGGSWTQYF. The CDR3 DNA reads TGTGCCAGCAGCCCCGGAGGAGGAGGGTCCTGGACCCAGTACTTC.

Only a few counts were recorded for this clone. The J gene is TRBJ2-7, the V gene TRBV4-3; D is possibly TRBD2 (6 bases). V was shortened by 1 base and J by 2 bases, with 12 bases between the two germline ends. Germline values: CDR1 LGHNA, CDR2 YSLEER. This CDR3 contains 15 residues. In nucleotides, the CDR3 is TGCGCCAGCAGCCAAGCGGGGGACGGAGCCTACGAGCAGTACTTC. Amino acids: CASSQAGDGAYEQYF.

V and J are TRBV21-1 and TRBJ1-5; the table gives TRBD1 as D, unverified against the DNA. TRBV21-1 is given as a pseudogene. The CDR3 consists of 15 residues. The CDR3 region is CASEQGNRARQPQHF. For the CDR3, the DNA is TGTGCCAGCGAGCAAGGGAACAGGGCTCGACAGCCCCAGCATTTT.

The V gene is TRBV29-1, the J gene TRBJ1-5; TRBD1 matches 10 bases. The J segment lost 4 bases and the V segment lost 4 bases, leaving 7 bases of the junction unmatched. Germline CDR1 and CDR2: SQVTM and ANQGSEA. The CDR3 length is 15 residues. The CDR3 here is CSVVPGQGRNQPQHF. CDR3 sequence (DNA): TGCAGCGTTGTCCCGGGACAGGGGAGGAATCAGCCCCAGCATTTT.

The table lists this clone with a count of one. The chain couples TRBV7-8 to TRBJ2-2; 7 bases are shared with TRBD2. The germline gives CDR1 SGHVS, CDR2 FQNEAQ. The ends lost 2 bases at V and 3 bases at J; junction bases unmatched: 6. The CDR3 is made up of 16 amino acids. The DNA for the CDR3 is TGTGCCAGCAGCTTACGAGCGGGGCCCTACACCGGGGAGCTGTTTTTT. Protein: CASSLRAGPYTGELFF.